Listed here are 23 T cell receptor beta chains from one sample, sequenced in a study of T-cell reconstitution after alpha-beta-depleted transplantation in children. TCRbeta library construction was performed incorporating unique molecular identifiers. TCRdb passed the PCR reads through MiXCR, listing each CDR3 protein once. The sample yields fewer than 550,000 distinct CDR3 sequences, roughly a tenth seen once. The specimen was PBMCs from the stem cell graft donor, collected from the stem cell graft. The receptors shown here come from a human donor who donated a stem cell graft to a child with acute myeloid leukemia.

This clonotype was seen only a few times. The V gene is TRBV15, the J gene TRBJ2-1, with TRBD2 matching 10 bases. The CDR3 is 14 residues long. V lost 5 bases to trimming and J lost 9 bases; unmatched junction nucleotides: 7. Germline values: CDR1 LNHNV, CDR2 YYDKDF (reference sequence). The CDR3 spells CATSVPGTSVEQFF. The CDR3 region has the DNA TGTGCCACCAGCGTCCCCGGGACTAGCGTTGAGCAGTTCTTC.

This clonotype was found many times. The rearrangement joins TRBV7-2 to TRBJ2-2; D is undetermined. CDR3 length equals 14 residues. V lost 1 base and J lost 1, with 4 bases in between. Germline V gene lookup returns CDR1 SGHTA and CDR2 FQGNSA. CDR3 nucleotides: TGTGCCAGCAGCTTAGTTTGGAACACCGGGGAGCTGTTTTTT. Protein sequence: CASSLVWNTGELFF. Filled out from reference TRBV7-2 and TRBJ2-2, the complete variable domain reads GAGVSQSPSNKVTEKGKDVELRCDPISGHTALYWYRQSLGQGLEFLIYFQGNSAPDKSGLPSDRFSAERTGGSVSTLTIQRTQQEDSAVYLCASSLVWNTGELFFGEGSRLTVL.

This clonotype was detected ten times or more. This chain uses TRBV7-8 with TRBJ2-7; D call uncertain. V was clipped by 1 base and J by 2 bases, with 9 bases between them. Germline V gene sequence: CDR1 SGHVS, CDR2 FQNEAQ. The CDR3 consists of 14 residues. The DNA of the CDR3 is TGTGCCAGCAGCTTAGTCGGCACTACCTACGAGCAGTACTTC. Translating gives CASSLVGTTYEQYF.

The table lists this clonotype with many counts. The chain recombines TRBV6-2 or TRBV6-3 with TRBJ2-7; 8 bases are shared with TRBD2. Germline CDR1 is MNHEY and CDR2 is SVGEGT. With V trimmed by 5 bases and J by 5 bases, 11 bases remained unmatched. The CDR3 extends over 15 amino acids. CDR3 nucleotides: TGTGCCAGCAGTCCCCTCGCAGCGGGAGAAAACGAGCAGTACTTC. It specifies CASSPLAAGENEQYF.

This clonotype was counted a few times. This chain connects TRBV5-1 to TRBJ2-3; D unresolved. The CDR3 totals 14 residues. From germline, CDR1 is SGHRS and CDR2 YFSETQ. V gave up 4 bases and J gave up 5 bases, with 14 bases separating them. This CDR3 is CASSLRLDGDTQYF. CDR3 DNA: TGCGCCAGCAGCCTCCGACTCGACGGAGATACGCAGTATTTT.

This chain joins TRBV10-1 and TRBJ2-2; no definite D call. Germline V gene data show CDR1 as WNHNN and CDR2 as SYGVQD (reference sequence). CDR3 length: 14 residues. The V gene lost 0 bases and the J gene lost 8 bases, with 10 bases spanning the gap. CDR3 in amino acids: CASSESPMLGELFF. The CDR3 DNA is TGCGCCAGCAGTGAGTCGCCTATGCTTGGGGAGCTGTTTTTT.

This clonotype has a handful of counts. The DNA for the CDR3 is TGTGCCAGCAGCAAAACAGGGCCCGGGGAGCTGTTTTTT. It is translated as CASSKTGPGELFF. The J gene is TRBJ2-2, the V gene TRBV7-3; D is perhaps TRBD1 (6 bases). CDR3 length equals 13 residues. Germline assignment: CDR1 SGHTA and CDR2 FQGTGA. V was clipped by 5 bases and J by 6 bases, with 10 bases between them.

This clonotype has more than one count but fewer than ten. The chain couples TRBV5-6 to TRBJ1-1, with D possibly matching TRBD1 (6 bases). With 2 bases removed from V and 0 bases from J, the gap between germline ends came to 14 bases. CDR3 length: 16 residues. The germline V gene has CDR1 SGHDT and CDR2 YYEEEE. CDR3 bases: TGTGCCAGCAGCTTCAGGGGACTCAAAATGAACACTGAAGCTTTCTTT. Translation gives CASSFRGLKMNTEAFF.

The table lists this clonotype with a few counts. V is TRBV20-1 and J is TRBJ1-2; 10 bases agree with TRBD1. Germline-derived CDR1 and CDR2 are DFQATT and SNEGSKA (reference sequence). The V segment lost 4 bases and the J segment 0 bases; nucleotides outside the gene matches: 17. The CDR3 has 19 amino acids. CDR3 nucleotides: TGCAGTGCTAAGACGAAATCCGGGACAGGGGACTTAGCTAACTATGGCTACACCTTC. It translates to CSAKTKSGTGDLANYGYTF.

This clonotype occurred many times. The chain carries TRBV7-2 and TRBJ2-5; D uncertain. Trimming left V 0 bases short and J 4 bases short, with 9 bases between. The length of the CDR3 is 14 residues. In germline, CDR1 is SGHTA, CDR2 FQGNSA. This chain's CDR3 is CASSLAQRPETQYF. The CDR3 nucleotides are TGTGCCAGCAGCTTAGCCCAGCGCCCAGAGACCCAGTACTTC. Complete variable domain (other parts from reference TRBV7-2 and TRBJ2-5): GAGVSQSPSNKVTEKGKDVELRCDPISGHTALYWYRQSLGQGLEFLIYFQGNSAPDKSGLPSDRFSAERTGGSVSTLTIQRTQQEDSAVYLCASSLAQRPETQYFGPGTRLLVL.

The chain uses TRBV20-1 and TRBJ2-7, with 8 bases fitting TRBD2. The CDR3 length is 13 residues. After removal of 6 bases from V and 6 bases from J, the junction contained 10 bases not matched to a gene. CDR1 and CDR2 (germline): DFQATT, SNEGSKA (reference sequence). CDR3 in amino acids: CSAIGGGLFEQYF. CDR3 sequence (DNA): TGCAGTGCAATCGGGGGGGGCCTCTTCGAGCAGTACTTC.

This clonotype was picked up a small number of times. The genes are TRBV27 and TRBJ1-1; no definite D call. Trimming took off 3 bases at V and 4 bases at J, with 9 bases between the two ends. CDR1 is MNHEY, CDR2 SMNVEV, per germline (reference sequence). This CDR3 is built from 13 residues. The CDR3 region has the DNA TGTGCCAGCAGTTTTGGGCAGAGCACTGAAGCTTTCTTT. Translating gives CASSFGQSTEAFF.

Many counts were recorded for this clonotype. The J gene is TRBJ2-2, the V gene TRBV12-3 or TRBV12-4; the D gene is possibly TRBD2 (6 bases). The CDR3 extends over 16 amino acids. V lost 3 bases and J lost 3, with 14 bases in between. This CDR3 is CASSFAWGGDTGELFF. CDR3 DNA: TGTGCCAGCAGTTTCGCATGGGGAGGAGACACCGGGGAGCTGTTTTTT.

This clonotype was observed at least ten times. CDR3 nucleotide sequence: TGCGCCAGCAAGGACAGGCAAGAGACCCAGTACTTC. Encoded protein: CASKDRQETQYF. The chain carries TRBV10-2 and TRBJ2-5, with 7 bases identical to TRBD1. The V gene's germline CDR1 is WSHSY and CDR2 SAAADI. Unmatched junction bases numbered 1, after V lost 7 bases and J lost 2 bases. The CDR3 loop spans 12 amino acids.

The sample holds many counts of this clonotype. The V call is TRBV7-2, the J call TRBJ2-6; D remains unclear. Germline V gives CDR1 SGHTA, CDR2 FQGNSA. The CDR3 has 13 amino acids. V lost 5 bases and J lost 2, with 4 bases in between. CDR3 sequence (DNA): TGTGCCAGCAGCCCTACTGGGGCCAACGTCCTGACTTTC. The encoded protein is CASSPTGANVLTF. The full variable domain, its missing parts supplied by reference TRBV7-2 and TRBJ2-6, is GAGVSQSPSNKVTEKGKDVELRCDPISGHTALYWYRQSLGQGLEFLIYFQGNSAPDKSGLPSDRFSAERTGGSVSTLTIQRTQQEDSAVYLCASSPTGANVLTFGAGSRLTVL.

This clonotype showed up just a few times. The rearrangement links TRBV11-2 to TRBJ2-6, with D uncertain. CDR1 and CDR2 from the germline V gene are SGHAT and FQNNGV. Trimming removed 0 bases from V and 0 bases from J, with 6 bases in between. CDR3 length equals 16 residues. CDR3 bases: TGTGCCAGCAGCTTAGATCTATTCTCTGGGGCCAACGTCCTGACTTTC. Protein: CASSLDLFSGANVLTF. Supplemented by reference TRBV11-2 and TRBJ2-6, the full variable domain reads EAGVAQSPRYKIIEKRQSVAFWCNPISGHATLYWYQQILGQGPKLLIQFQNNGVVDDSQLPKDRFSAERLKGVDSTLKIQPAKLEDSAVYLCASSLDLFSGANVLTFGAGSRLTVL.

A few counts support this clonotype. This sequence joins TRBV5-1 and TRBJ1-1; D gene uncertain. Per germline, CDR1 SGHRS and CDR2 YFSETQ. There are 15 residues in the CDR3. The ends were cut back, 0 bases at V and 0 bases at J, with 9 bases in the middle. Here the CDR3 DNA reads TGCGCCAGCAGCTTGGTTGGGCACCTGAACACTGAAGCTTTCTTT. This codes for CASSLVGHLNTEAFF.

This clonotype was counted at least ten times. This chain connects TRBV9 to TRBJ2-2; D unclear. Per the germline V gene, CDR1 is SGDLS and CDR2 is YYNGEE. The V end lost 0 bases, the J end lost 3 bases, and 9 bases lay between the germline ends. This CDR3 spans 15 amino acids. Here the CDR3 reads CASSVVGGDTGELFF. The CDR3 nucleotides read TGTGCCAGCAGCGTAGTAGGCGGAGACACCGGGGAGCTGTTTTTT.

This clonotype was counted only a few times. The chain recombines TRBV20-1 with TRBJ2-1; D is perhaps TRBD2 (6 bases). The CDR3 extends over 13 amino acids. CDR1 DFQATT and CDR2 SNEGSKA come from the germline V gene (reference sequence). The CDR3 region is CSSEGRSYNEQFF. The CDR3 DNA is TGCAGCAGCGAGGGGAGGTCCTACAATGAGCAGTTCTTC.

The chain couples TRBV4-3 to TRBJ1-2; 8 bases are a match to TRBD1. This CDR3 is built from 14 residues. The junction had 2 bases not matched to a gene; V was cut back by 1 base and J by 4 bases. Germline V CDR1 and CDR2: LGHNA, YSLEER. CDR3 residues: CASSQGTGGYGYTF. CDR3 coding DNA: TGCGCCAGCAGCCAAGGAACAGGGGGCTATGGCTACACCTTC.

There are a few counts of this clonotype. A junction end diverges from the germline sequence, so it may reflect a read error. This chain connects TRBV12-3 or TRBV12-4 to TRBJ1-2; TRBD1 matches 8 bases. The CDR3 length is 12 residues. The CDR3 nucleotides are TGTGCCAGCAGTTTGGGTCAGGGGGCGCCCAGCTTC. Translated: CASSLGQGAPSF.

The chain carries TRBV5-1 and TRBJ2-4; possibly TRBD1 for D (5 bases). CDR3 length: 16 residues. The V and J ends lost 1 base and 2 bases respectively, with 13 bases between them. Germline assignment: CDR1 SGHRS and CDR2 YFSETQ. In DNA form, the CDR3 reads TGCGCCAGCAGCTTGACCTCACAGGCGTCCAAAAACATTCAGTACTTC. Protein product: CASSLTSQASKNIQYF. Supplemented by reference TRBV5-1 and TRBJ2-4, the full variable domain reads KAGVTQTPRYLIKTRGQQVTLSCSPISGHRSVSWYQQTPGQGLQFLFEYFSETQRNKGNFPGRFSGRQFSNSRSEMNVSTLELGDSALYLCASSLTSQASKNIQYFGAGTRLSVL.

The genes are TRBV12-3 or TRBV12-4 and TRBJ2-1; the D gene is possibly TRBD2 (5 bases). V lost 8 bases, J lost 6 bases, and 20 bases lay in between. The CDR3 contains 15 residues. The CDR3 reads CASGPPGVAGNEQFF. CDR3 in DNA: TGTGCCAGCGGCCCCCCGGGTGTGGCGGGCAATGAGCAGTTCTTC.